Below, 22 T cell receptor beta chains from the same sample are listed, as sequenced in a study of T cells in women clearing cervical HPV infection (dated by TCRdb to 2016 to 2019). Libraries were constructed by the immunoSEQ multiplex PCR assay. Entries here come from immuneACCESS through TCRdb and include only in-frame sequences with V and J called. Some clones fail to appear in such tables; in the studies checked, an unresolved V gene covers under half of the shortfall, and the cause of the remainder is unknown. The table of this sample itemizes tens of thousands of clones. The top ten clonotypes cover 2.5% to 3% of the sample. What was sequenced was blood buffy coat. The origin of the receptors is a woman aged 18-70 years with a cervical HPV16 infection that either progressed to CIN3+ or cleared (not recorded which).

As regards this clone: Read coverage stops 3 residues before the CDR3 terminus; the germline J gene supplies the remainder. The chain is built from TRBV25-1 and TRBJ1-1, with 8 bases aligning to TRBD1. Germline trimming cut 7 bases from V and 5 bases from J; bases unmatched to any gene: 9. The V gene's germline CDR1 is MGHDK and CDR2 SYGVNS. There are 14 residues in the CDR3. This CDR3 reads CASNFDRGGTEAFF. The part of the CDR3 DNA that was read is TGTGCCAGCAACTTCGACAGGGGAGGAACTGAA.

Comment on this clone: The read stops 3 residues short of the end of the CDR3; the missing end is completed from the germline J gene. The chain uses TRBV2 and TRBJ2-3; D might be TRBD1 (5 bases). V was trimmed by 6 bases and J by 5 bases, leaving 15 bases between them. The CDR3 length is 14 residues. CDR1 and CDR2 from the germline V gene are SNHLY and FYNNEI. The CDR3 here is CASRGDLPQDTQYF. CDR3 DNA, as far as it was read: TGTGCCAGCAGAGGGGATCTCCCCCAAGATACG.

A word on this clone: Read sequence stops 3 residues before the CDR3 end, and the germline J gene provides the missing end. This chain uses TRBV12-3 or TRBV12-4 with TRBJ1-4; maybe TRBD1 (5 bases). V lost 8 bases to trimming and J lost 7 bases, with 14 bases between them. The CDR3 is 13 residues long. Incomplete CDR3 DNA: TGTGCCAGCCGCGACAGCAGGTCTGAAAAA. This translates into CASRDSRSEK. The entire CDR3 protein reads CASRDSRSEKLFF.

For this clone: Read sequence stops 3 residues before the CDR3 end, and the germline J gene provides the missing end. The chain links TRBV29-1 to TRBJ2-1, with TRBD1 matching 8 bases. V lost 3 bases and J lost 8; bases outside the gene matches: 12. The CDR3 runs to 15 residues. The germline gives CDR1 SQVTM, CDR2 ANQGSEA. CDR3 in amino acids: CSVEVRGRGGDEQFF. CDR3 DNA (partial): TGCAGCGTTGAGGTCAGGGGGCGAGGTGGAGATGAG.

A word on this clone: The sequenced fragment ends 3 residues before the CDR3 boundary, so the rest is inferred from the germline J gene. The chain carries TRBV9 and TRBJ1-1; tentatively, D is TRBD1 (5 bases). Trimming shortened V by 4 bases and J by 1 base, and 5 bases separated the two germline ends. Per the germline V gene, CDR1 is SGDLS and CDR2 is YYNGEE. This CDR3 is 12 amino acids long. Partial CDR3 DNA: TGTGCCAGCAGCAGGGGGAACACTGAA. It translates to CASSRGNTE. The entire CDR3 sequence reads CASSRGNTEAFF.

As concerns this clone: The read ends 3 residues shy of where the CDR3 ends; the end is completed using the germline J gene. The chain carries TRBV20-1 and TRBJ2-1; weak D call: TRBD1 (6 bases). The length of the CDR3 is 14 residues. Germline V gene data show CDR1 as DFQATT and CDR2 as SNEGSKA (reference sequence). V was cut by 5 bases and J by 3 bases, with 14 bases left in between. The part of the CDR3 DNA that was read is TGCAGTGCTTTAACAGGGTTCGGCTACAATGAG. It translates to CSALTGFGYNE. The complete CDR3 sequence is CSALTGFGYNEQFF.

CDR3 residues: CASSGGLLETQYF. The part of the CDR3 DNA that was read is TGTGCCAGCAGCGGTGGTTTGCTTGAGACC. The genes are TRBV2 and TRBJ2-5; no clear D. Read sequence stops 3 residues before the CDR3 end, and the germline J gene provides the missing end. The germline V and J ends were trimmed by 6 bases and 5 bases, with 13 bases remaining between them. Germline CDR1 reads SNHLY; CDR2 reads FYNNEI. CDR3 size: 13 residues.

On this clone: The CDR3 end lies 3 residues beyond the end of the read and is filled in from the germline J gene. V and J are TRBV12-3 or TRBV12-4 and TRBJ2-3; 12 bases agree with TRBD2. This CDR3 is built from 18 residues. Trimming at V came to 7 bases and at J to 0 bases, leaving 11 bases not matched to a gene. The CDR3 here is CASTWGLAGPPSTDTQYF. CDR3 DNA, as far as it was read: TGTGCCAGCACTTGGGGACTAGCGGGCCCCCCTAGCACAGATACG.

On this clone: The read halts 3 residues ahead of the CDR3 end, with the missing end drawn from the germline J gene. V gene TRBV20-1 combines with J gene TRBJ2-1; 7 bases map to TRBD2. Germline values: CDR1 DFQATT, CDR2 SNEGSKA (reference sequence). With V trimmed by 3 bases and J by 1 base, 6 bases remained unmatched. This CDR3 has 15 residues. CDR3 protein: CSARSERESYNEQFF. CDR3 DNA (partial): TGCAGTGCTAGGTCAGAGCGGGAATCCTACAATGAG.

Of note for this clone: The read ends 3 residues early relative to the CDR3; the germline J gene fills the gap. The chain combines TRBV6-4 with TRBJ2-3, with D possibly matching TRBD2 (6 bases). CDR3 size: 11 residues. Per the germline V gene, CDR1 is MRHNA and CDR2 is SNTAGT. CDR3 bases read: TGTGCCAGCGTGGAGGGGCAGACG. This gives the protein CASVEGQT. The full CDR3 reads CASVEGQTQYF.

On this clone itself: The read terminates 3 residues ahead of where the CDR3 ends, so the germline J gene completes it. This chain connects TRBV29-1 to TRBJ1-2; D possibly corresponds to TRBD1 (6 bases). V was clipped by 6 bases and J by 6 bases, with 14 bases between them. This CDR3 region has 12 residues. Germline loops: CDR1 SQVTM, CDR2 ANQGSEA. The CDR3: CSVETQGNGYTF. CDR3 DNA (partial): TGCAGCGTGGAGACACAGGGAAATGGC.

In the case of this clone: Read data end 3 residues before the CDR3 end; the end is taken from the germline J gene. The chain couples TRBV20-1 to TRBJ2-7; D might be TRBD1 or TRBD2, each matching 8 bases. The V end lost 6 bases, the J end lost 3 bases, and 15 bases lay between the germline ends. The CDR3 has 13 residues. Germline CDR1 reads DFQATT; CDR2 reads SNEGSKA (reference sequence). CDR3 DNA (partial): TGCAGTGCCAGGGGGCGGGAGGACTACGAG. Its translation is CSARGREDYE. The whole CDR3 reads CSARGREDYEQYF.

A word on this clone: With the read ending 3 residues before the CDR3 end, the germline J gene is used to fill in that end. J is TRBJ1-1 and V is TRBV29-1; TRBD1 is a possible D gene (6 bases). Trimming shortened V by 4 bases and J by 1 base, and 13 bases separated the two germline ends. CDR3 length equals 14 residues. Germline V gene lookup returns CDR1 SQVTM and CDR2 ANQGSEA. CDR3 in amino acids: CSVAVRGGNTEAFF. CDR3 DNA, as far as it was read: TGCAGCGTTGCTGTTCGAGGGGGGAACACTGAA.

On this clone: The read ends 3 residues shy of where the CDR3 ends; the end is completed using the germline J gene. The chain couples TRBV18 to TRBJ1-3; the D is unclear. Trimming shortened V by 3 bases and J by 2 bases, and 14 bases separated the two germline ends. CDR3 size: 16 residues. Germline V gene sequence: CDR1 KGHSH, CDR2 LQKENI. This chain's CDR3 is CASSPSGSYPGNTIYF. The DNA read from the CDR3 is TGTGCCAGCTCACCGTCGGGGTCGTACCCTGGAAACACC.

A remark on this clone: The missing CDR3 end, 3 residues past where the read stops, is filled in from the germline J gene. This rearrangement joins TRBV11-2 to TRBJ1-1, with TRBD1 matching over 8 bases. Per germline, CDR1 SGHAT and CDR2 FQNNGV. The CDR3 has 15 amino acids. Unmatched junction bases numbered 6, after V lost 5 bases and J lost 1 base. Partial CDR3 DNA: TGTGCCAGCAGCCCCCTGACAGGGGCGAACACTGAA. This codes for CASSPLTGANTE. The whole CDR3 region reads CASSPLTGANTEAFF.

About this clone itself: Read coverage stops 3 residues before the CDR3 terminus; the germline J gene supplies the remainder. This sequence joins TRBV20-1 and TRBJ2-7, with a weak D call TRBD1 (6 bases). Per germline, CDR1 DFQATT and CDR2 SNEGSKA (reference sequence). V lost 3 bases to trimming and J lost 3 bases, with 27 bases between them. The CDR3 runs to 18 residues. CDR3: CSARGFPKGHSQDYEQYF. CDR3 DNA, as far as it was read: TGCAGTGCTAGGGGGTTTCCGAAGGGACACTCTCAGGACTACGAG.

A note on this clone: The DNA ends 3 residues before the CDR3 does, and the rest of the CDR3 is filled in from the germline J gene. The chain carries TRBV5-6 and TRBJ1-2, with D unresolved. V lost 3 bases to trimming and J lost 2 bases, with 14 bases between them. The CDR3 sequence is 15 residues long. Germline CDR1 and CDR2: SGHDT and YYEEEE. The CDR3 is CASSSGLRRNYGYTF. The DNA read from the CDR3 is TGTGCCAGCAGCTCAGGACTGCGACGGAACTATGGC.

As regards this clone: The CDR3 end falls 3 residues outside the read, so it is completed with the germline J gene. The gene calls are TRBV19 and TRBJ2-4, with D hard to call. Per the germline V gene, CDR1 is LNHDA and CDR2 is SQIVND (reference sequence). This CDR3 contains 14 residues. Incomplete CDR3 DNA: TGTGCCAGTAGTCCCATCCCGATTAACTATGGT. This translates into CASSPIPINYG. From start to end, the CDR3 is CASSPIPINYGQYF.

A remark on this clone: Sequencing ends 3 residues short of the CDR3 end; the germline J gene provides the rest. The V call is TRBV5-1, the J call TRBJ1-2; a possible D gene is TRBD1 (6 bases). This CDR3 is built from 13 residues. Germline V gives CDR1 SGHRS, CDR2 YFSETQ. With 0 bases removed from V and 5 bases from J, the gap between germline ends came to 8 bases. Incomplete CDR3 DNA: TGCGCCAGCAGCTTGGGGACAGAATATGGC. Its translation is CASSLGTEYG. The full CDR3 protein reads CASSLGTEYGYTF.

CDR3 in amino acids: CSARGDTYRDSPLHF. The CDR3 DNA, read in part, is TGCAGTGCTAGAGGGGACACCTATCGGGATTCACCC. The chain combines TRBV20-1 with TRBJ1-6; a possible D gene is TRBD1 (6 bases). The sequence runs out 3 residues before the end of the CDR3; the remainder is reconstructed from the germline J gene. In germline, CDR1 is DFQATT, CDR2 SNEGSKA (reference sequence). Trimming cost V 1 base and J 8 bases, with 15 bases left between them. This CDR3 contains 15 residues.

Points on this clone: The read comes to an end 3 residues before the CDR3 does, leaving the germline J gene to fill in the end. The chain couples TRBV20-1 to TRBJ2-7; no clear D. V lost 6 bases and J 1 base, leaving 13 bases between the germline ends. CDR3 size: 13 residues. Germline CDR1 and CDR2: DFQATT and SNEGSKA (reference sequence). CDR3 sequence: CSADTPGSYEQYF. The DNA read from the CDR3 is TGCAGTGCCGATACCCCAGGATCCTACGAG.

Details on this clone: The read comes to an end 3 residues before the CDR3 does, leaving the germline J gene to fill in the end. V is TRBV10-1 and J is TRBJ2-3; possible D gene TRBD1, 6 bases. This CDR3 contains 16 residues. Germline-derived CDR1 and CDR2 are WNHNN and SYGVQD (reference sequence). Trimming stripped 2 bases from V and 2 bases from J, with 14 bases between. The CDR3 DNA, read in part, is TGCGCCAGCAGTGAGGCCCCAGGGGCTTACACAGATACG. Encoded protein: CASSEAPGAYTDT. The entire CDR3 is CASSEAPGAYTDTQYF.